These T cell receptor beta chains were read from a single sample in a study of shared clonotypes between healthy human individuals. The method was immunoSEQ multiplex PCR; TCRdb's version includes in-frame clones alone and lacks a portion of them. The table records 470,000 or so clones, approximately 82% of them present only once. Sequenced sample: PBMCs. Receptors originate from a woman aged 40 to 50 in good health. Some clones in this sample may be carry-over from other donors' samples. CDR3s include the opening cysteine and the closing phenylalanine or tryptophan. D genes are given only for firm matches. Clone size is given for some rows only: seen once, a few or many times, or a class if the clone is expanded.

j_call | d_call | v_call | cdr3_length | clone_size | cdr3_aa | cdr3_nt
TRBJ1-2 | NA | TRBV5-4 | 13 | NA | CASSIGQLYGYTF | TGTGCCAGCAGCATAGGACAGCTCTATGGCTACACCTTC
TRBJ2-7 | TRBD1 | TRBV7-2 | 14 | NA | CASSLDRGEYEQYF | TGTGCCAGCAGCCTTGACAGGGGGGAATACGAGCAGTACTTC
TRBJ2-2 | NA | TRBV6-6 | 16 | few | CASSYSRASNTGELFF | TGTGCCAGCAGTTACTCGCGAGCATCGAACACCGGGGAGCTGTTTTTT
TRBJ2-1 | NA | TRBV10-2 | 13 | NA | CASNIAGPNEQFF | TGCGCCAGCAATATTGCAGGGCCCAATGAGCAGTTCTTC
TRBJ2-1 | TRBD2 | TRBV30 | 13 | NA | CAWNIGREGEQFF | TGTGCCTGGAACATCGGGCGGGAGGGCGAGCAGTTCTTC
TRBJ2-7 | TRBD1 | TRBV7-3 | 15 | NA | CASSPQGAQSYEQYF | TGTGCCAGCAGCCCACAGGGGGCACAATCCTACGAGCAGTACTTC
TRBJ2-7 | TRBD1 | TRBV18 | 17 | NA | CASSPGAGGAIGDEQYF | TGTGCCAGCTCACCAGGAGCAGGGGGCGCGATAGGGGACGAGCAGTACTTC
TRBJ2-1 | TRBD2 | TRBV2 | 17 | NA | CASSASLLAGVYNEQFF | TGTGCCAGCAGTGCTAGCCTACTAGCGGGAGTTTACAATGAGCAGTTCTTC
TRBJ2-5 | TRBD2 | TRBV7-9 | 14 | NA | CASSSREGPETQYF | TGTGCCAGCAGCTCAAGGGAGGGCCCAGAGACCCAGTACTTC
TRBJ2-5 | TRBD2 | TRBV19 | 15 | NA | CASSIRGSVGETQYF | TGTGCCAGTAGTATTCGCGGGAGCGTGGGAGAGACCCAGTACTTC
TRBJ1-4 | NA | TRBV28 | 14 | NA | CASSLWAFNEKLFF | TGTGCCAGCAGTTTGTGGGCTTTTAATGAAAAACTGTTTTTT
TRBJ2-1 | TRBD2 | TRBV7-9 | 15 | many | CASSQRTSGSDEQFF | TGTGCCAGCAGCCAAAGGACTAGCGGGAGCGATGAGCAGTTCTTC
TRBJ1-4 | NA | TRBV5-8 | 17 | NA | CASSSMWTPTPNEKLFF | TGTGCCAGCAGCTCGATGTGGACACCCACCCCTAATGAAAAACTGTTTTTT
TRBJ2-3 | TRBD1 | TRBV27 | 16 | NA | CASSSTQGSGTDTQYF | TGTGCCAGCAGTTCAACACAGGGGAGCGGCACAGATACGCAGTATTTT
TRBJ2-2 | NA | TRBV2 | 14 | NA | CASSDVSTTGELFF | TGTGCCAGCAGTGACGTGTCGACCACCGGGGAGCTGTTTTTT
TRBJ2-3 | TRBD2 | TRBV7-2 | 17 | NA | CASSLSSSGRRKDTQYF | TGTGCCAGCAGCTTAAGCTCTAGCGGGAGACGTAAAGATACGCAGTATTTT
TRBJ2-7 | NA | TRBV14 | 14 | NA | CASSQTRAAYEQYF | TGTGCCAGCAGCCAAACCAGGGCCGCCTACGAGCAGTACTTC